The 9 T cell receptor beta chains given below trace back to one sample, sequenced in a study of response to subunit inactivated influenza vaccine (dated by TCRdb to the late 2010s). The library was built by means of RT-PCR. TCRdb names Illumina HiSeq 2500 as the instrument used. Clones were called with MiXCR by TCRdb after fastp trimmed the public reads at Q25, and only in-frame beta chains were retained. Records with the same CDR3 protein are collapsed into one entry carrying the most frequent genes and DNA. The sample has hundreds of thousands of distinct CDR3 sequences on record, about 17% of them singletons. The ten largest account for less than 4% of the sample. The sequences come from CD4+ T cells sorted from PBMCs, collected approximately 25 months after vaccination. The receptors shown here come from a man between 50 and 69 years old who received an inactivated influenza vaccine. Donor details come from another sample of the same person, matched by shared clones.

The chain recombines TRBV20-1 with TRBJ2-4, with a possible D match to TRBD2 (6 bases). CDR3 size: 14 residues. Germline V gene lookup returns CDR1 DFQATT and CDR2 SNEGSKA (reference sequence). Trimming took 5 bases from V and 4 from J, leaving 15 bases between them. The CDR3 DNA sequence: TGCAGTGCTGGAACACTAGCTGCTAAAAACATTCAGTACTTC. This sequence encodes CSAGTLAAKNIQYF.

This clonotype was seen more than once but under ten times. This chain connects TRBV6-5 to TRBJ2-7; weak D call: TRBD1 (5 bases). CDR1 MNHEY and CDR2 SVGAGI come from the germline V gene. The CDR3 runs to 15 residues. The germline V and J ends were trimmed by 2 bases and 2 bases, with 13 bases remaining between them. In DNA, the CDR3 is TGTGCCAGCAGTTACAGGTCAGGGCCAACCTACGAGCAGTACTTC. It translates to CASSYRSGPTYEQYF.

In its sample, this clonotype was seen many times. The chain carries TRBV12-3 or TRBV12-4 and TRBJ2-7; unclear D gene. The germline V and J ends were trimmed by 2 bases and 4 bases, with 12 bases remaining between them. This CDR3 spans 14 amino acids. CDR3 loop: CASSLSQVTYEQYF. CDR3 nucleotides: TGTGCCAGCAGTTTATCGCAGGTTACTTACGAGCAGTACTTC.

This clonotype was recorded a few times. The V call is TRBV2, the J call TRBJ2-5; 10 bases align to TRBD2. CDR1 and CDR2 from the germline V gene are SNHLY and FYNNEI. V trimming: 4 bases; J trimming: 2 bases; junction bases outside the gene matches: 10. This CDR3 has 17 amino acids. CDR3 in amino acids: CASSGATSGANQETQYF. The CDR3 nucleotides read TGTGCCAGCAGTGGGGCCACTAGCGGGGCAAATCAAGAGACCCAGTACTTC.

This clonotype has just a few counts. The V gene is TRBV4-3, the J gene TRBJ2-2; 7 bases align to TRBD1. The V segment lost 6 bases and the J segment 1 base; nucleotides outside the gene matches: 2. In germline, CDR1 is LGHNA, CDR2 YSLEER. The CDR3 totals 14 residues. In DNA form, the CDR3 reads TGCGCCAGCAGAGGGACAGTGAACACCGGGGAGCTGTTTTTT. Amino acids: CASRGTVNTGELFF.

This clonotype was recorded at least ten times. The chain has TRBV5-5 and TRBJ2-5; 13 bases match TRBD2. The CDR3 covers 17 residues. In germline, CDR1 is SGHKS, CDR2 YYEKEE (reference sequence). Germline trimming cut 5 bases from V and 4 bases from J; bases unmatched to any gene: 11. The CDR3 loop is CASRNILAGGPGETQYF. As DNA, the CDR3 is TGTGCCAGCAGGAACATACTAGCGGGAGGGCCAGGAGAGACCCAGTACTTC.

This clonotype was counted a few times. The chain is built from TRBV20-1 and TRBJ1-1; tentative D call: TRBD1 (6 bases). V was cut by 0 bases and J by 4 bases, with 12 bases left in between. Germline-derived CDR1 and CDR2 are DFQATT and SNEGSKA (reference sequence). This CDR3 is built from 14 residues. CDR3 sequence: CSARDGGLGTEAFF. The CDR3 DNA is TGCAGTGCTAGAGATGGGGGGCTAGGCACTGAAGCTTTCTTT.

J is TRBJ2-5 and V is TRBV5-1; D is undetermined. Trimming cost V 2 bases and J 5 bases, with 10 bases left between them. From germline, CDR1 is SGHRS and CDR2 YFSETQ. CDR3 size: 13 residues. CDR3 amino acids: CASSFQSSETQYF. CDR3 DNA: TGCGCCAGCAGCTTCCAGAGTTCCGAGACCCAGTACTTC.

This clonotype was observed at least ten times. One junction end does not reproduce the germline sequence, and a read error may be involved. The chain combines TRBV29-1 with TRBJ2-2; no clear D gene. Germline loops: CDR1 SQVTM, CDR2 ANQGSEA. The CDR3 has 11 amino acids. CDR3 sequence: CSVANTGELFF. Written as DNA, the CDR3 is TGCAGCGTCGCGAATACCGGGGAGCTGTTTTTT.